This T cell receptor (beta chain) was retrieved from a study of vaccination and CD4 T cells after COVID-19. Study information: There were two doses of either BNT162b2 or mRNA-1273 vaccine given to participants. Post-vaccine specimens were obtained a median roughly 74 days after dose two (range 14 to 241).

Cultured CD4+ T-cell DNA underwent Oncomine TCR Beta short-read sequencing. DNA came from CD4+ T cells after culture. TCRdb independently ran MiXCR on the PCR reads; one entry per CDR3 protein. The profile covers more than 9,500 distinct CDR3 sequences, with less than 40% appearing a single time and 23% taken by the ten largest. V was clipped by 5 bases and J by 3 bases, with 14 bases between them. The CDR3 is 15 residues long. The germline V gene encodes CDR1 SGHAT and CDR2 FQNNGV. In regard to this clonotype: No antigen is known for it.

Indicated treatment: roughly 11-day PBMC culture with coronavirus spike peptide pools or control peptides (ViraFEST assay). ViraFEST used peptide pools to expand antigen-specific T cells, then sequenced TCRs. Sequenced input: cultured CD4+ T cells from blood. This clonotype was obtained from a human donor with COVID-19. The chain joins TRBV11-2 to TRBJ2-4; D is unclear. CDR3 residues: CASSNPTKGKNIQYF. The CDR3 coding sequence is TGTGCCAGCAGCAACCCAACAAAGGGCAAAAACATTCAGTACTTC.